This T cell receptor (beta chain) originates from a study of blood T cell repertoires in COVID-19. The overall study: The study drew acute and convalescent COVID-19 samples from the United States, Italy and Spain. The cDNA or gDNA used as material had been derived from T cells, B-cell-depleted T cells, or PBMCs.

This CDR3 is built from 14 residues. V gave up 2 bases and J gave up 10 bases, with 12 bases separating them. CDR1 is MNHEY and CDR2 is SMNVEV in the germline V gene (reference sequence). Authors' processing steps: It was from reference gene primer amplification that nucleated cell counts were estimated. Here immunoSEQ multiplex PCR was the method, and the copy in TCRdb shows in-frame clones only, minus some. That table gives V, J and clone size, and the DNA gave D and trimming. The sample carries about 200,000 clones, about 88% recorded once. The sample was peripheral blood. The gene calls are TRBV27 and TRBJ1-6; perhaps TRBD1 as D (5 bases). The TCR was taken from a man aged 40-50 years with active or convalescent COVID-19. CDR3 sequence: CASSLGGDRSPLHF. The CDR3, as DNA: TGTGCCAGCAGTTTAGGGGGGGATAGATCACCCCTCCACTTT.